The TCR beta chain described here comes from a study of cytomegalovirus exposure and HLA in healthy donors. Study-level information: About 85 million unique TCRs from HLA-typed donors were held in an early release of data.

As for this clone: The antigen remains unidentified.

In the PCR, 60 Vbeta and 13 Jbeta primers were used. TCRdb's table, derived via immunoSEQ multiplex PCR, lists solely in-frame clones and lacks some. The sample contains some 130,000 clones, about three quarters of which appear only once. This CDR3 comprises 17 residues. J lost 0 bases, V lost 6 bases, and 11 bases had no gene match. Germline loops: CDR1 SEHNR, CDR2 FQNEAQ (reference sequence). Study results and limitations: Association with HLA alleles at 0.05 false discovery rate was found for 16,951 TCR beta sequences in a later analysis. V- and J-gene trimming in TCR beta was tied to a missense DCLRE1C variant by an analysis performed later.

Sequenced input: PBMCs. The origin of this receptor is a woman aged 40 to 50 in good health and CMV-seronegative. V usage is TRBV7-9 and J usage is TRBJ1-1, with 9 bases fitting TRBD1. The chain's CDR3 is CASSSTGGQAMNTEAFF. The CDR3 DNA sequence: TGTGCCAGCAGTTCAACAGGGGGCCAGGCAATGAACACTGAAGCTTTCTTT.